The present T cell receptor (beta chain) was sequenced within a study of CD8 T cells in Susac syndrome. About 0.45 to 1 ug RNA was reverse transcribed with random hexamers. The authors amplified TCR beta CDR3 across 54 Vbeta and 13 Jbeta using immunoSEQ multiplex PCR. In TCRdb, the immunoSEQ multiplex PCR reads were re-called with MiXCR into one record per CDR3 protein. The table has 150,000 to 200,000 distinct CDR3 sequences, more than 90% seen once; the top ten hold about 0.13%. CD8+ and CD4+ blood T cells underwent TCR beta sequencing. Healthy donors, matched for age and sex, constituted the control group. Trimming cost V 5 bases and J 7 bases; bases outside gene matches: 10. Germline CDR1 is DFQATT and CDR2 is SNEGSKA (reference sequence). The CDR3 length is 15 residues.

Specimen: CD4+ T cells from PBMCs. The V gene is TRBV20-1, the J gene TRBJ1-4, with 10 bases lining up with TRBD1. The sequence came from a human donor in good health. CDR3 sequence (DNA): TGCAGTGCTTATAGACAGGGGGCAAGGAGTGAAAAACTGTTTTTT. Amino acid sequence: CSAYRQGARSEKLFF.